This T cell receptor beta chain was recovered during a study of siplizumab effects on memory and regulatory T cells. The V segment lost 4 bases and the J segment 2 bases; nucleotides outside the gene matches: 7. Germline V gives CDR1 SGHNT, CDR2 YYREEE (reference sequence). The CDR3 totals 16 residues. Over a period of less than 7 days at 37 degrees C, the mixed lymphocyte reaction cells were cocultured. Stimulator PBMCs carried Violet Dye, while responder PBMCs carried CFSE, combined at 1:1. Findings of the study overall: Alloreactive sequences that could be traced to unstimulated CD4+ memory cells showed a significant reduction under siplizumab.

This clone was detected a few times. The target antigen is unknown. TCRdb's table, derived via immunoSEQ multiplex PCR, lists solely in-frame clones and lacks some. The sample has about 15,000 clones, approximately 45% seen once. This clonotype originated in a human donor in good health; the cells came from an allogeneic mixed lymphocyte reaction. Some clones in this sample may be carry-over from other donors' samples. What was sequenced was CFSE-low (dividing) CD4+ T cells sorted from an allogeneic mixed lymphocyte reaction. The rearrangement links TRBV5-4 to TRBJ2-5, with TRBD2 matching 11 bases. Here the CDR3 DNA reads TGTGCCAGCAGCCCCACAACTAGCGGGGGACAAGAGACCCAGTACTTC. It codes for CASSPTTSGGQETQYF.